These 26 T cell receptor beta chains came from one sample sequenced in a study of metastatic and nonmetastatic thyroid tumors (dated by TCRdb to about 2020). Library construction relied on PCR. Sequencing used an Illumina HiSeq 4000. TCRdb trimmed the raw reads at Q25, called clones with MiXCR and kept productive beta chains. The sample records 20,000 to 30,000 clones, 10% to 15% of which are singletons. Of the sample, 4% to 6% falls within the top ten clones. None of the patients had been given any treatment before thyroid surgery. The sequenced material came from blood. The receptor source for this set is a female donor with papillary thyroid cancer or a benign thyroid nodule (not recorded which). Some clones in this sample may be carry-over from other donors' samples.

V is TRBV6-1 and J is TRBJ1-6; no reliable D call. Germline values: CDR1 MNHNS, CDR2 SASEGT. The CDR3 sequence is 13 residues long. With 10 bases removed from V and 10 bases from J, the gap between germline ends came to 17 bases. The DNA of the CDR3 is TGTGCCAACAGCAAGGGAAAGCCGTCACCCCTCCACTTT. As protein: CANSKGKPSPLHF.

The sample holds many counts of this clone. This chain links TRBV25-1 with TRBJ2-3; D is possibly TRBD1 or TRBD2 (5 bases each). The CDR3 has 18 residues. Trimming removed 2 bases at V and 0 bases at J, with 18 bases between. Germline V gives CDR1 MGHDK, CDR2 SYGVNS. The CDR3, as DNA: TGTGCCAGCAGTGAACCCCCCGGGACCCCGCGCAGCACAGATACGCAGTATTTT. It codes for CASSEPPGTPRSTDTQYF.

This clone rates as medium-sized. The V gene is TRBV30, the J gene TRBJ2-1; 7 positions agree with TRBD2. This CDR3 is built from 15 residues. Germline V gene lookup returns CDR1 GTSNPN and CDR2 SVGIG (reference sequence). V gave up 7 bases and J gave up 2 bases; unmatched junction bases: 11. The CDR3 reads CALGVGLAAYNEQFF. CDR3 nucleotides: TGTGCCTTAGGAGTAGGGCTAGCGGCCTACAATGAGCAGTTCTTC.

The V call is TRBV28, the J call TRBJ1-3; no reliable D call. CDR1 and CDR2 (germline): MDHEN, SYDVKM. This CDR3 has 16 amino acids. V shed 1 base and J shed 2 bases, with 12 bases lying between them. For the CDR3, the DNA is TGTGCCAGCAGTTTATCAAGGCGTTCTACTGGAAACACCATATATTTT. This sequence encodes CASSLSRRSTGNTIYF.

This clone was seen a few times. Mismatch with germline at one junction end may stem from a read error. Different DNA sequences within this sample yield the same CDR3. The chain carries TRBV7-2 and TRBJ2-3, with TRBD2 as a possible D gene (5 bases). The V gene's germline CDR1 is SGHTA and CDR2 FQGNSA. There are 13 residues in the CDR3. For the CDR3, the DNA is TGCGCCAGTAGACCGGGGTCCCAGGATACGCAGTATTTT. It yields the protein CASRPGSQDTQYF.

This clone was observed many times. The chain carries TRBV7-7 and TRBJ2-3; maybe TRBD1 (6 bases). The CDR3 loop spans 16 amino acids. Germline lookup yields CDR1 SSHAT and CDR2 FNYEAQ (reference sequence). Trimming took 2 bases from V and 0 from J, leaving 12 bases between them. For the CDR3, the DNA is TGTGCCAGCAGCTTACAGGGGCCATCTAGCACAGATACGCAGTATTTT. Its translation is CASSLQGPSSTDTQYF.

This chain uses TRBV7-9 with TRBJ2-7, with D perhaps matching TRBD2 (5 bases). Trimming removed 5 bases at V and 2 bases at J, with 16 bases between. This CDR3 comprises 15 residues. Germline CDR1 SEHNR, CDR2 FQNEAQ (reference sequence). Here the CDR3 reads CASSTPGGLAYEQYF. The CDR3 nucleotides read TGTGCCAGCAGCACACCTGGCGGGTTAGCCTACGAGCAGTACTTC.

This clone was observed many times. This chain links TRBV2 with TRBJ1-1; 7 bases agree with TRBD1. Trimming cost V 6 bases and J 5 bases; bases outside gene matches: 15. Germline V gene data show CDR1 as SNHLY and CDR2 as FYNNEI. This CDR3 is built from 16 residues. The CDR3 nucleotides are TGTGCCAGCAGCCCAATTGAACAGGGGCGTTGGACTGAAGCTTTCTTT. It encodes CASSPIEQGRWTEAFF.

This clone ranks as medium-sized. The genes are TRBV19 and TRBJ2-7, with TRBD1 as a possible D gene (6 bases). Germline V gene data show CDR1 as LNHDA and CDR2 as SQIVND (reference sequence). Trimming removed 6 bases from V and 0 bases from J, with 15 bases in between. The CDR3 length is 15 residues. CDR3 nucleotides: TGTGCCAGTAGCATGGGGGCAGGGAACTCCTACGAGCAGTACTTC. It translates to CASSMGAGNSYEQYF.

This clone was picked up many times. The chain combines TRBV19 with TRBJ1-1; D not certain. Deletions cut 1 base from V and 5 bases from J, with 8 bases between. Germline V gene sequence: CDR1 LNHDA, CDR2 SQIVND (reference sequence). This CDR3 is 13 amino acids long. The CDR3 DNA follows: TGTGCCAGTAGTATAGTGCCAGGTACTGAAGCTTTCTTT. Translation gives CASSIVPGTEAFF.

The sample holds many counts of this clone. This chain links TRBV19 with TRBJ1-1, with D hard to call. The CDR3 contains 17 residues. Germline-derived CDR1 and CDR2 are LNHDA and SQIVND (reference sequence). Trimming took 4 bases from V and 1 from J, leaving 19 bases between them. The CDR3 DNA follows: TGTGCCAGTAGTACCCCACTCCCTGGGATCGGGAACACTGAAGCTTTCTTT. Protein sequence: CASSTPLPGIGNTEAFF. The full variable domain, rest sourced from reference TRBV19 and TRBJ1-1, is DGGITQSPKYLFRKEGQNVTLSCEQNLNHDAMYWYRQDPGQGLRLIYYSQIVNDFQKGDIAEGYSVSREKKESFPLTVTSAQKNPTAFYLCASSTPLPGIGNTEAFFGQGTRLTVV.

The chain combines TRBV19 with TRBJ2-7; possibly TRBD1 for D (8 bases). The V gene's germline CDR1 is LNHDA and CDR2 SQIVND (reference sequence). The CDR3 is 15 amino acids. V gave up 4 bases and J gave up 3 bases, with 16 bases separating them. CDR3 sequence reads: CASSTAGGGGYEQYF. CDR3 sequence (DNA): TGTGCCAGTAGTACCGCAGGGGGCGGGGGCTACGAGCAGTACTTC.

By share of the sample, this clone is medium-sized. The chain combines TRBV11-3 with TRBJ2-7, with D tentatively TRBD1 (6 bases). Trimming pared 7 bases from V and 1 base from J, leaving 14 bases between. There are 14 residues in the CDR3. Germline values: CDR1 SGHNT, CDR2 YENEEA. CDR3 sequence (DNA): TGTGCCAGCACCTTGGAAGGGGGATCCTACGAGCAGTACTTC. Translated, it gives CASTLEGGSYEQYF.

This clone was observed at least ten times. The rearrangement uses TRBV2 and TRBJ1-1; maybe TRBD1 (5 bases). This CDR3 comprises 13 residues. Germline loops: CDR1 SNHLY, CDR2 FYNNEI. V was trimmed by 8 bases and J by 4 bases, leaving 14 bases between them. The CDR3 region has the DNA TGTGCCAGCGGATACAGGAGTGCCACTGAAGCTTTCTTT. Its translation: CASGYRSATEAFF. Looking up the rest from reference TRBV2 and TRBJ1-1 gives the full variable domain: EPEVTQTPSHQVTQMGQEVILRCVPISNHLYFYWYRQILGQKVEFLVSFYNNEISEKSEIFDDQFSVERPDGSNFTLKIRSTKLEDSAMYFCASGYRSATEAFFGQGTRLTVV.

This clone has at least ten counts. The chain recombines TRBV2 with TRBJ2-7; D gene ambiguous. Germline loops: CDR1 SNHLY, CDR2 FYNNEI. There are 12 residues in the CDR3. Trimming pared 5 bases from V and 3 bases from J, leaving 8 bases between. This CDR3 reads CASSSVHYEQYF. The CDR3 coding sequence is TGTGCCAGCAGTTCGGTGCACTACGAGCAGTACTTC.

Many counts were recorded for this clone. The chain links TRBV6-2 or TRBV6-3 to TRBJ1-5; D remains unclear. The ends were cut back, 7 bases at V and 2 bases at J, with 12 bases in the middle. CDR3 size: 14 residues. Germline lookup yields CDR1 MNHEY and CDR2 SVGEGT. In DNA form, the CDR3 reads TGTGCCAGCAAAGACCCCGGCGGCAATCAGCCCCAGCATTTT. Protein sequence: CASKDPGGNQPQHF.

This clone was seen repeatedly, ten times or more. This chain connects TRBV6-1 to TRBJ1-4; D may be TRBD1 (5 bases). The CDR3 contains 11 residues. Trimming shortened V by 8 bases and J by 8 bases, and 9 bases separated the two germline ends. Germline V gene sequence: CDR1 MNHNS, CDR2 SASEGT. CDR3 nucleotides: TGTGCCAGCTCGGGACCCGAAAAACTGTTTTTT. It translates to CASSGPEKLFF.

This clone was observed at least ten times. V gene TRBV6-1 combines with J gene TRBJ2-7; D gene ambiguous. Trimming shortened V by 5 bases and J by 0 bases, and 8 bases separated the two germline ends. In germline, CDR1 is MNHNS, CDR2 SASEGT. CDR3 length: 13 residues. The CDR3 here is CASSHGPSYEQYF. DNA for the CDR3: TGTGCCAGCAGTCATGGACCCTCCTACGAGCAGTACTTC.

This clone has at least ten counts. The genes are TRBV28 and TRBJ1-4; D is unresolved. V was shortened by 6 bases and J by 0 bases, with 14 bases between the two germline ends. The germline CDR1 and CDR2 sequences are MDHEN and SYDVKM. CDR3 length equals 16 residues. CDR3 protein: CASRGDKETTNEKLFF. CDR3 DNA: TGTGCCAGCAGGGGCGATAAGGAGACAACTAATGAAAAACTGTTTTTT. The variable domain in full, with the rest retrieved from reference TRBV28 and TRBJ1-4, is DVKVTQSSRYLVKRTGEKVFLECVQDMDHENMFWYRQDPGLGLRLIYFSYDVKMKEKGDIPEGYSVSREKKERFSLILESASTNQTSMYLCASRGDKETTNEKLFFGSGTQLSVL.

Relative to its sample, this clone is medium-sized. V is TRBV4-3 and J is TRBJ2-6; 8 nucleotides line up with TRBD2. From germline, CDR1 is LGHNA and CDR2 YSLEER. J lost 0 bases, V lost 2 bases, and 0 bases had no gene match. The CDR3 contains 16 residues. The CDR3 region has the DNA TGCGCCAGCAGCCAACTAGCGGGCTCTGGGGCCAACGTCCTGACTTTC. Its protein product is CASSQLAGSGANVLTF.

This clone was counted ten times or more. This chain connects TRBV11-1 to TRBJ2-1, with TRBD1 matching 7 bases. The CDR3 spans 16 residues. Per germline, CDR1 SGHAT and CDR2 FQDESV (reference sequence). V lost 4 bases, J lost 9 bases, and 15 bases stayed unmatched. CDR3 residues: CASSYNDRASGGEQFF. CDR3 coding DNA: TGTGCCAGCAGCTATAACGACAGGGCCTCGGGCGGTGAGCAGTTCTTC.

In this sample, this clone is medium-sized (0.01 to 0.1%). The rearrangement uses TRBV30 and TRBJ1-2; D gene unclear. CDR1 GTSNPN and CDR2 SVGIG come from the germline V gene (reference sequence). Trimming cost V 3 bases and J 4 bases, with 15 bases left between them. The CDR3 is 14 amino acids. CDR3 sequence reads: CAWSVLGIGYGYTF. Written as DNA, the CDR3 is TGTGCCTGGAGCGTCCTGGGGATAGGCTATGGCTACACCTTC.

This clone appeared many times. This chain joins TRBV18 and TRBJ2-1; TRBD1 matches 7 bases. CDR1 is KGHSH, CDR2 LQKENI, per germline. V dropped 2 bases and J dropped 0; count of bases not matched to a gene: 4. The CDR3 totals 16 residues. The CDR3 DNA follows: TGTGCCAGCTCACCAGGGGGACAGAGCTCCTACAATGAGCAGTTCTTC. It translates to CASSPGGQSSYNEQFF.

There are many counts of this clone. The chain uses TRBV7-8 and TRBJ2-3, with unresolved D. Trimming removed 8 bases from V and 5 bases from J, with 8 bases in between. This CDR3 comprises 11 residues. Germline lookup yields CDR1 SGHVS and CDR2 FQNEAQ. CDR3 bases: TGTGCCAGCGCACCTAAAGATACGCAGTATTTT. Translating it yields CASAPKDTQYF. Complete variable domain (other parts from reference TRBV7-8 and TRBJ2-3): GAGVSQSPRYKVAKRGQDVALRCDPISGHVSLFWYQQALGQGPEFLTYFQNEAQLDKSGLPSDRFFAERPEGSVSTLKIQRTQQEDSAVYLCASAPKDTQYFGPGTRLTVL.

This clone has a count of ten or more. The V and J genes are TRBV3-1 and TRBJ1-3; unclear D gene. This CDR3 comprises 13 residues. CDR1 and CDR2 from the germline V gene are LGHDT and YNNKEL (reference sequence). Trimming cost V 3 bases and J 0 bases, with 3 bases left between them. Written as DNA, the CDR3 is TGTGCCAGCAGCCATAGCTCTGGAAACACCATATATTTT. It is translated as CASSHSSGNTIYF.

There are many counts of this clone. This chain links TRBV5-6 with TRBJ1-1; perhaps TRBD1 as D (6 bases). The CDR3 spans 16 residues. Trimming stripped 4 bases from V and 7 bases from J, with 23 bases between. CDR1 and CDR2 (germline): SGHDT, YYEEEE. The CDR3 DNA reads as TGTGCCAGCAGCGAAGGACGAGACAGGATAAAAAATGAAGCTTTCTTT. Residues: CASSEGRDRIKNEAFF. The full variable domain, rest sourced from reference TRBV5-6 and TRBJ1-1, is DAGVTQSPTHLIKTRGQQVTLRCSPKSGHDTVSWYQQALGQGPQFIFQYYEEEERQRGNFPDRFSGHQFPNYSSELNVNALLLGDSALYLCASSEGRDRIKNEAFFGQGTRLTVV.